The rows below give T cell receptor beta chains drawn from one sample of a study of blood T cells in healthy people across ages. TCRdb re-analysed the 5' RACE reads in MiXCR, keeping a single row per CDR3 protein. The sample includes about a million distinct CDR3 sequences, less than 45% seen only once; the top ten take 10% to 15%. The specimen sequenced was blood. The source is a man between 18 and 29 years old in good health. Both conserved end residues are part of each CDR3. D genes are given only for firm matches. The size entry is marked missing in some rows and otherwise reads once, few, many or a size class.

cdr3_length	d_call	v_call	clone_size	j_call	cdr3_nt	cdr3_aa
14	TRBD2	TRBV20-1	few	TRBJ2-3	TGCAGTGCTCTTAGCGGGGGGATCACAGATACGCAGTATTTT	CSALSGGITDTQYF
14	TRBD2	TRBV18	NA	TRBJ2-7	TGTGCCAGCTCACCAGGGACTAGCGCCTACGAGCAGTACTTC	CASSPGTSAYEQYF
14	NA	TRBV12-3/TRBV12-4	many	TRBJ2-7	TGTGCCAGCAGTTTATCTCCTAAATCCTACGAGCAGTACTTC	CASSLSPKSYEQYF
14	NA	TRBV12-3/TRBV12-4	NA	TRBJ1-1	TGTGCCAGCAGTGGGGGCGGTCCGAACACTGAAGCTTTCTTT	CASSGGGPNTEAFF
14	NA	TRBV12-3/TRBV12-4	NA	TRBJ1-4	TGTGCCAGCAGCCCACAGGGTCCGGGTGAAAAACTGTTTTTT	CASSPQGPGEKLFF
16	TRBD2	TRBV25-1	NA	TRBJ2-3	TGTGCCAGCAGTGAATGGGGAGGGTACAGCACAGATACGCAGTATTTT	CASSEWGGYSTDTQYF
18	NA	TRBV7-2	NA	TRBJ2-1	TGTGCCAGCAGCCCAACTCGCCACACACGAAGTAACTACAATAAGCAGTTCTTC	CASSPTRHTRSNYNKQFF
12	NA	TRBV11-1	NA	TRBJ1-1	TGTGCCAGCAGCCTCACAGGGAGCGTAGCTTTCTTT	CASSLTGSVAFF
17	TRBD2	TRBV27	few	TRBJ2-7	TGTGCCAGCAGTTCCCATCAAGTGACTAGCGGGTACAATGAGCAGTACTTC	CASSSHQVTSGYNEQYF
17	TRBD2	TRBV20-1	NA	TRBJ2-3	TGCAGTGCCAGTGTGCGGGGGGCCTTACCTAGCACAGATACGCAGTATTTT	CSASVRGALPSTDTQYF
13	NA	TRBV4-3	NA	TRBJ1-5	TGCGCCAGCAGCCATGGTGACTCGAAGCCCCAGCATTTT	CASSHGDSKPQHF
15	NA	TRBV6-5	NA	TRBJ2-5	TGTGCCAGCAGTTTGGACAGAACCTCCGAGGAGACCCAGTACTTC	CASSLDRTSEETQYF
16	NA	TRBV27	few	TRBJ2-2	TGTGCCAGCAGTTTATTCGGACAGCTTAACACCGGGGAGCTGTTTTTT	CASSLFGQLNTGELFF
15	NA	TRBV27	NA	TRBJ1-1	TGTGCCAGCAGTTTAGGGCCTCCAGTGAACACTGAAGCTTTCTTT	CASSLGPPVNTEAFF
19	TRBD2	TRBV4-3	NA	TRBJ2-2	TGCGCCAGCAGCCAAGGTCTATATGGCGGGGGGGTTACCACCGGGGAGCTGTTTTTT	CASSQGLYGGGVTTGELFF
15	NA	TRBV7-9	NA	TRBJ2-3	TGTGCCAGCAGCGCTCGTATGAGTGGCACAGATACGCAGTATTTT	CASSARMSGTDTQYF
11	NA	TRBV6-5	NA	TRBJ1-1	TGTGCCAGCAGTTACGGAAATGAAGCTTTCTTT	CASSYGNEAFF
13	NA	TRBV20-1	few	TRBJ2-5	TGCAGTGCCGGACACCCTGGGGTGGAGACCCAGTACTTC	CSAGHPGVETQYF